This is a list of T cell receptor beta chains from one sample in a study of beta chain features in type 1 diabetes. The assay was immunoSEQ multiplex PCR, and TCRdb's table has in-frame clones only and misses some. The sample lists a few hundred thousand clones, around 9.6% seen once, with roughly 0.6% in the top ten. Sequenced: central memory CD4+ T cells from blood. The receptors stem from a man younger than 40 with type 1 diabetes. Each CDR3 is given with its conserved first and last residue. D genes are given only for firm matches. A clone size is listed for some rows: how often the clone was seen (once, few, many), or a class if it is expanded.

j_call v_call d_call clone_size cdr3_aa cdr3_nt
TRBJ2-7 TRBV7-9 TRBD2 few CASSSGSYSYEQYF TGTGCCAGCAGTAGCGGGTCCTACTCCTACGAGCAGTACTTC
TRBJ2-3 TRBV2 TRBD1 . CAIIQGPTDTQYF TGTGCCATCATACAGGGGCCCACAGATACGCAGTATTTT
TRBJ2-6 TRBV18 . many CASSPLLSGANVLTF TGTGCCAGCTCACCACTTTTATCTGGGGCCAACGTCCTGACTTTC
TRBJ1-2 TRBV5-1 TRBD1 . CASSFGTGSSYGYTF TGCGCCAGCAGCTTCGGGACAGGTTCTAGCTATGGCTACACCTTC
TRBJ2-4 TRBV11-2 TRBD2 few CASSSGLAGGENIQYF TGTGCCAGCAGCTCCGGACTAGCGGGAGGGGAAAACATTCAGTACTTC
TRBJ1-6 TRBV18 TRBD1 . CASSPHTGGNSPLHF TGTGCCAGCTCACCACACACAGGGGGAAATTCACCCCTCCACTTT
TRBJ2-5 TRBV28 TRBD2 many CASSSASGRAGGETQYF TGTGCCAGCAGTTCGGCTAGCGGGAGGGCCGGGGGAGAGACCCAGTACTTC
TRBJ1-2 TRBV4-2 . . CASSQDRVVNYGYTF TGTGCCAGCAGCCAAGACAGGGTTGTGAACTATGGCTACACCTTC
TRBJ2-5 TRBV9 . . CASRMGRKETQYF TGTGCCAGCAGAATGGGACGAAAAGAGACCCAGTACTTC
TRBJ1-2 TRBV27 TRBD1 . CASRPGQRSGGYTF TGTGCCAGCAGACCGGGACAGCGTAGTGGTGGCTACACCTTC
TRBJ2-5 TRBV4-3 . once CASSRQASEETQYF TGCGCCAGCAGCCGGCAAGCCAGTGAAGAGACCCAGTACTTC
TRBJ1-1 TRBV5-8 . few CASSSGVTVNTEAFF TGTGCCAGCAGCTCAGGCGTGACGGTGAACACTGAAGCTTTCTTT
TRBJ1-2 TRBV6-6 TRBD1 few CASGQGNGYTF TGTGCCAGTGGACAGGGGAATGGCTACACCTTC
TRBJ1-2 TRBV5-4 TRBD1 . CASSQFTGEGYGYTF TGCGCCAGCAGCCAATTCACAGGGGAAGGGTATGGCTACACCTTC
TRBJ1-1 TRBV7-9 . many CASSFTGSGTEAFF TGTGCCAGCAGTTTTACAGGGTCTGGCACTGAAGCTTTCTTT
TRBJ2-1 TRBV2 . many CASSRRGVSDEQFF TGTGCCAGCAGTCGGAGGGGGGTCTCGGATGAGCAGTTCTTC
TRBJ2-1 TRBV27 TRBD2 . CASSAVGSGARSSYNEQFF TGTGCCAGCAGCGCGGTGGGGAGCGGGGCCCGCAGCTCCTACAATGAGCAGTTCTTC
TRBJ2-5 TRBV18 . few CASSPDSVVVTQYF TGTGCCAGCTCACCAGACAGTGTCGTGGTGACCCAGTACTTC
TRBJ2-7 TRBV7-9 . . CASGYSRGEQYF TGTGCCAGCGGGTACTCTCGGGGGGAGCAGTACTTC
TRBJ2-7 TRBV28 . few CASSPPSYEQYF TGTGCCAGCAGTCCGCCGTCCTACGAGCAGTACTTC
TRBJ2-3 TRBV4-2 . . CASSRGFGDTQYF TGTGCCAGCAGCCGAGGATTTGGCGATACGCAGTATTTT
TRBJ2-7 TRBV7-3 . . CASSSVAGSYEQYF TGTGCCAGCAGCTCCGTGGCGGGGAGCTACGAGCAGTACTTC
TRBJ1-1 TRBV5-1 . . CASSRGQMNTEAFF TGCGCCAGCAGTCGGGGGCAAATGAACACTGAAGCTTTCTTT
TRBJ1-3 TRBV30 . . CAYSTDSGNTIYF TGTGCCTACTCGACAGACTCTGGAAACACCATATATTTT
TRBJ2-7 TRBV27 TRBD2 many CASSRLAGGPGEQYF TGTGCCAGCAGTCGACTAGCGGGAGGGCCCGGGGAGCAGTACTTC
TRBJ2-7 TRBV29-1 . few CSVGTEAEQYF TGCAGCGTTGGGACGGAGGCCGAGCAGTACTTC
TRBJ2-3 TRBV5-1 . few CASSLGTSHDTDTQYF TGCGCCAGCAGCTTGGGCACTAGCCACGACACAGATACGCAGTATTTT
TRBJ2-3 TRBV7-3 TRBD2 few CASSFRLGLGQGDTQYF TGTGCCAGCAGCTTCAGGCTCGGACTAGGGCAAGGAGATACGCAGTATTTT
TRBJ2-3 TRBV4-1 TRBD1 . CASSQGRGQGIRGTDTQYF TGCGCCAGCAGCCAAGGACGAGGACAGGGGATCAGGGGCACAGATACGCAGTATTTT
TRBJ1-4 TRBV4-2 . . CASSPDSGGLELFF TGTGCCAGCAGCCCCGACAGTGGGGGGCTGGAACTGTTTTTT
TRBJ2-3 TRBV15 . . CATSRAGSTDTQYF TGTGCCACCAGCAGAGCGGGAAGCACAGATACGCAGTATTTT
TRBJ2-3 TRBV9 . . CASSVEGYWTTLPDTQYF TGTGCCAGCAGCGTAGAGGGATATTGGACGACCTTGCCCGATACGCAGTATTTT
TRBJ2-7 TRBV7-2 TRBD2 . CASSLGLAGTYEQYF TGTGCCAGCAGCTTAGGACTAGCGGGCACCTACGAGCAGTACTTC
TRBJ2-3 TRBV2 TRBD1 many CASWRDRGPADTQYF TGTGCCAGCTGGCGGGACAGGGGGCCAGCAGATACGCAGTATTTT
TRBJ1-5 TRBV9 . . CASSVAGGTDQPQHF TGTGCCAGCAGCGTAGCGGGAGGCACAGATCAGCCCCAGCATTTT
TRBJ2-7 TRBV19 . few CASSRGYEQYF TGTGCCAGTAGTCGGGGCTACGAGCAGTACTTC
TRBJ1-5 TRBV18 TRBD1 . CASSLAPGQGNQPQHF TGTGCCAGCTCACTGGCACCGGGACAGGGCAATCAGCCCCAGCATTTT
TRBJ2-5 TRBV5-4 TRBD1 . CASSQGTEQETQYF TGTGCCAGCAGCCAGGGGACAGAACAAGAGACCCAGTACTTC
TRBJ1-2 TRBV6-6 . few CASSYRPGVGGYTF TGTGCCAGCAGTTACAGGCCGGGGGTAGGTGGCTACACCTTC
TRBJ1-5 TRBV18 . . CASSPSGPSNQPQHF TGTGCCAGCTCACCTTCGGGCCCTAGCAATCAGCCCCAGCATTTT
TRBJ2-3 TRBV13 . many CASSLGTQPSTDTQYF TGTGCCAGCAGCTTAGGGACTCAACCTAGCACAGATACGCAGTATTTT
TRBJ2-7 TRBV28 . . CASSLGTSLIYEQYF TGTGCCAGCAGTTTGGGGACTTCACTGATCTACGAGCAGTACTTC
TRBJ2-7 TRBV28 TRBD2 . CASSIGTSGTYEQYF TGTGCCAGCAGCATCGGGACTAGCGGGACCTACGAGCAGTACTTC
TRBJ2-2 TRBV27 TRBD2 . CASSSLAGRPGELFF TGTGCCAGCAGTTCTCTAGCGGGCCGTCCCGGGGAGCTGTTTTTT
TRBJ1-5 TRBV30 TRBD1 . CAWSVGTGKNQPQHF TGTGCCTGGAGTGTGGGGACAGGAAAGAATCAGCCCCAGCATTTT
TRBJ2-3 TRBV7-2 TRBD2 few CASSSQPGSGADTQYF TGTGCCAGCAGCTCTCAACCGGGGAGCGGGGCAGATACGCAGTATTTT
TRBJ2-5 TRBV7-2 TRBD2 . CASSLTLAGHPYQETQYF TGTGCCAGCAGCTTAACCCTAGCGGGGCATCCGTACCAAGAGACCCAGTACTTC
TRBJ2-7 TRBV23-1 TRBD1 many CASSQDRELSYEQYF TGCGCCAGCAGTCAGGACAGGGAACTCTCCTACGAGCAGTACTTC
TRBJ2-1 TRBV28 . . CASSPRDKFYNEQFF TGTGCCAGCAGTCCTAGGGACAAGTTCTACAATGAGCAGTTCTTC
TRBJ2-7 TRBV28 . few CASCGEYEQYF TGTGCCAGCTGTGGAGAGTACGAGCAGTACTTC
TRBJ1-3 TRBV5-1 . few CASSLLGTGNTIYF TGCGCCAGCAGCTTGTTAGGTACTGGAAACACCATATATTTT
TRBJ1-1 TRBV6-1 . few CASSYKPGTEAFF TGTGCCAGCAGTTATAAGCCCGGCACTGAAGCTTTCTTT
TRBJ2-7 TRBV5-1 TRBD1 . CASSSGQGLTYEQYF TGCGCCAGCAGCTCGGGACAGGGGTTGACCTACGAGCAGTACTTC
TRBJ2-6 TRBV5-1 TRBD1 . CASSMGTAGANVLTF TGCGCCAGCAGCATGGGGACAGCTGGGGCCAACGTCCTGACTTTC
TRBJ2-3 TRBV7-8 . . CASSLQISTDTQYF TGTGCCAGCAGCTTACAGATAAGCACAGATACGCAGTATTTT
TRBJ2-1 TRBV7-9 . few CASSLAQGMSPFF TGTGCCAGCAGCCTAGCACAGGGAATGAGCCCGTTCTTC
TRBJ2-7 TRBV7-2 . many CASSRPGTGYEQYF TGTGCCAGCAGCAGACCCGGGACTGGGTACGAGCAGTACTTC